Each of the 15 T cell receptor beta chains below was sequenced from the same sample in a study of patients and donors after allogeneic stem cell transplantation. From the RT-PCR reads, TCRdb called clonotypes with MiXCR, one entry per CDR3 protein. This table holds roughly 940,000 distinct CDR3 sequences, roughly 18% found once. Sequenced sample: blood, either unsorted or a sorted T cell fraction (not recorded which). The receptor source for this set is a human donor who was either an allogeneic HSCT recipient or a stem cell or donor lymphocyte infusion donor (not recorded which). It is not recorded whose cells these are; they may come from a transplant donor.

This clonotype was seen a few times. The rearrangement uses TRBV12-3 or TRBV12-4 and TRBJ2-7; maybe TRBD2 (6 bases). V shed 3 bases and J shed 2 bases, with 14 bases lying between them. The CDR3 spans 15 residues. The CDR3 protein is CASSFITSSTYEQYF. The CDR3 region has the DNA TGTGCCAGCAGTTTCATAACTAGCTCCACCTACGAGCAGTACTTC.

The chain joins TRBV7-2 to TRBJ2-5; a possible D gene is TRBD1 (6 bases). This CDR3 is built from 14 residues. Germline V gene sequence: CDR1 SGHTA, CDR2 FQGNSA. Trimming took off 2 bases at V and 3 bases at J, with 10 bases between the two ends. CDR3 bases: TGTGCCAGCAGCTTACGGGCAGGGGAAGAGACCCAGTACTTC. Protein product: CASSLRAGEETQYF.

Details on this clonotype: Lacking the conserved final phenylalanine or tryptophan, this CDR3 likely reflects a read error. Because the CDR3's place on the DNA is in doubt, the DNA is left out and the CDR3 is given as listed by TCRdb. The genes are TRBV12-3 or TRBV12-4 and TRBJ2-1; whether TRBD1, the table's D call, matches the DNA was not checked. The length of the CDR3 is 12 amino acids, counting both ends. The CDR3 is CASSLAGQGPRA.

This clonotype showed up just a few times. CDR3 residues: CASSPGGGFNDTQYF. The CDR3 DNA is TGTGCCAGCAGTCCGGGGGGCGGGTTCAACGATACGCAGTATTTT. The chain combines TRBV7-8 with TRBJ2-3; possible D gene TRBD2, 7 bases. The CDR3 covers 15 residues. Trimming left V 6 bases short and J 6 bases short, with 19 bases between. Germline lookup yields CDR1 SGHVS and CDR2 FQNEAQ.

This clonotype was detected a few times. The rearrangement links TRBV6-2 or TRBV6-3 to TRBJ2-3; no reliable D call. Germline-derived CDR1 and CDR2 are MNHEY and SVGEGT. The ends were cut back, 0 bases at V and 3 bases at J, with 16 bases in the middle. There are 17 residues in the CDR3. The CDR3 loop reads CASSYSATTGVTDTQYF. CDR3 DNA: TGTGCCAGCAGTTACTCCGCGACAACCGGAGTGACAGATACGCAGTATTTT.

The chain recombines TRBV20-1 with TRBJ2-5; 7 bases agree with TRBD2. CDR1 and CDR2 from the germline V gene are DFQATT and SNEGSKA (reference sequence). The CDR3 contains 11 residues. The ends lost 6 bases at V and 5 bases at J; junction bases unmatched: 3. CDR3 protein: CSAPGGETQYF. CDR3 DNA sequence: TGCAGTGCCCCCGGGGGGGAGACCCAGTACTTC.

In its sample, this clonotype was seen a few times. V gene TRBV6-1 combines with J gene TRBJ2-7; TRBD1 matches at 7 bases. With V trimmed by 7 bases and J by 3 bases, 9 bases remained unmatched. The CDR3 length is 14 residues. Germline loops: CDR1 MNHNS, CDR2 SASEGT. CDR3 in amino acids: CASKKGQPNYEQYF. DNA of the CDR3: TGTGCCAGCAAAAAGGGACAGCCTAACTACGAGCAGTACTTC.

This chain uses TRBV19 with TRBJ2-1, with D perhaps TRBD2 (6 bases). The CDR3 has 13 amino acids. The V gene's germline CDR1 is LNHDA and CDR2 SQIVND (reference sequence). The V and J ends lost 5 bases and 12 bases respectively, with 17 bases between them. CDR3 sequence reads: CASSPGLPTWQFF. CDR3 DNA: TGTGCCAGTAGTCCGGGACTTCCTACGTGGCAGTTCTTC.

The rearrangement uses TRBV15 and TRBJ1-1, with D hard to call. The germline V and J ends were trimmed by 0 bases and 6 bases, with 8 bases remaining between them. Germline CDR1 is LNHNV and CDR2 is YYDKDF (reference sequence). The CDR3 sequence is 13 residues long. The CDR3 loop reads CATSRDLGAEAFF. CDR3 in DNA: TGTGCCACCAGCAGAGATCTTGGGGCTGAAGCTTTCTTT.

In this sample, this clonotype turned up a few times. CDR3 nucleotides: TGTGCCAGCAGGGCCGTGGGTCGGTCGAGTACTGAAGCTTTCTTT. Translating gives CASRAVGRSSTEAFF. This chain links TRBV5-5 with TRBJ1-1; D ambiguous. Germline lookup yields CDR1 SGHKS and CDR2 YYEKEE (reference sequence). V lost 5 bases, J lost 5 bases, and 19 bases lay in between. This CDR3 region has 15 residues. Full variable domain (missing parts from reference TRBV5-5 and TRBJ1-1): DAGVTQSPTHLIKTRGQQVTLRCSPISGHKSVSWYQQVLGQGPQFIFQYYEKEERGRGNFPDRFSARQFPNYSSELNVNALLLGDSALYLCASRAVGRSSTEAFFGQGTRLTVV.

CDR3 protein: CSASPGTGPSNQPQHF. Written as DNA, the CDR3 is TGCAGTGCTAGCCCCGGGACAGGGCCGAGCAATCAGCCCCAGCATTTT. V and J are TRBV20-1 and TRBJ1-5, with 9 positions matching TRBD1. J was trimmed by 1 base and V by 3 bases; bases with no gene match: 7. Germline loops: CDR1 DFQATT, CDR2 SNEGSKA (reference sequence). The CDR3 is made up of 16 amino acids.

This clonotype has only a few counts. The chain employs TRBV6-1 and TRBJ2-3; TRBD1 agrees at 7 bases. This CDR3 is 15 amino acids long. Unmatched junction bases numbered 7, after V lost 4 bases and J lost 3 bases. Germline values: CDR1 MNHNS, CDR2 SASEGT. CDR3: CASSANRGSTDTQYF. The CDR3 nucleotides are TGTGCCAGCAGTGCCAACAGGGGATCTACAGATACGCAGTATTTT.

This chain uses TRBV7-6 with TRBJ1-3, with D hard to call. The V end lost 5 bases, the J end lost 0 bases, and 11 bases lay between the germline ends. CDR1 and CDR2 from the germline V gene are SGHVS and FNYEAQ. The CDR3 contains 15 residues. The CDR3 is CASSENRGSGNTIYF. In nucleotides, the CDR3 is TGTGCCAGCAGCGAAAACAGAGGCTCTGGAAACACCATATATTTT.

This chain joins TRBV7-9 and TRBJ2-3, with TRBD1 matching over 8 bases. Germline V gene lookup returns CDR1 SEHNR and CDR2 FQNEAQ (reference sequence). This CDR3 contains 16 residues. V lost 4 bases to trimming and J lost 4 bases; unmatched junction nucleotides: 10. The CDR3 sequence is CASSWGTGTMADTQYF. CDR3 nucleotide sequence: TGTGCCAGCAGCTGGGGGACAGGCACCATGGCAGATACGCAGTATTTT. Combining the CDR3 with reference TRBV7-9 and TRBJ2-3 gives the whole variable domain DTGVSQNPRHKITKRGQNVTFRCDPISEHNRLYWYRQTLGQGPEFLTYFQNEAQLEKSRLLSDRFSAERPKGSFSTLEIQRTEQGDSAMYLCASSWGTGTMADTQYFGPGTRLTVL.

This clonotype was detected ten times or more. At one end the junction does not follow the germline gene, possibly because of a read error. The V gene is TRBV5-1, the J gene TRBJ2-5; D unclear. Germline lookup yields CDR1 SGHRS and CDR2 YFSETQ. The CDR3 consists of 12 residues. CDR3 region: CASSLSPETQYF. For the CDR3, the DNA is TGTGCCAGCAGTTTATCTCCAGAGACCCAGTACTTC.